Described below is a single T cell receptor beta chain sequence and its context. The germline V gene has CDR1 MGHRA and CDR2 YSYEKL. With 0 bases removed from V and 3 bases from J, the gap between germline ends came to 15 bases. CDR3 length equals 16 residues. Authors' analysis steps: Nucleated cell number was recorded as an estimate derived from reference gene primer amplification. The data were produced by immunoSEQ multiplex PCR, yet TCRdb's version contains in-frame clones alone and is incomplete. Clone size and the V and J calls come from that table; the DNA yielded D and trimming. This table has approximately 82,000 clones, 70% to 90% appearing once. The source of the sample is a study of blood T cell repertoires in COVID-19. Overall study context: Spain, Italy and the United States supplied samples that represented acute and convalescent COVID-19. Sample material is recorded as cDNA or gDNA derived from T cells, B-cell-depleted T cells, or PBMCs.

The sequencing input was peripheral blood. The chain recombines TRBV4-1 with TRBJ2-7; D call uncertain. This receptor was identified in a woman aged 70 to 79 with active or convalescent COVID-19. CDR3 loop: CASSQDTQPPVYEQYF. As DNA, the CDR3 is TGCGCCAGCAGCCAAGACACACAACCTCCAGTCTACGAGCAGTACTTC.